This T cell receptor beta chain was sequenced for a study of blood T cell repertoires in COVID-19. This clone was counted once. The protocol was immunoSEQ multiplex PCR, while the TCRdb copy is restricted to in-frame clones and leaves out a portion. The profile covers approximately 100,000 clones, with around 84% appearing a single time and about 2% taken by the ten largest. Germline V gene data show CDR1 as SNHLY and CDR2 as FYNNEI. The CDR3 is made up of 11 amino acids. Trimming shortened V by 4 bases and J by 7 bases, and 7 bases separated the two germline ends. This rearrangement joins TRBV2 to TRBJ2-5, with unresolved D. Source material: peripheral blood. The sequence came from a human donor in a cohort sampled during active COVID-19. CDR3 sequence reads: CASSAAGTQYF. Written as DNA, the CDR3 is TGTGCCAGCAGTGCGGCAGGGACCCAGTACTTC.